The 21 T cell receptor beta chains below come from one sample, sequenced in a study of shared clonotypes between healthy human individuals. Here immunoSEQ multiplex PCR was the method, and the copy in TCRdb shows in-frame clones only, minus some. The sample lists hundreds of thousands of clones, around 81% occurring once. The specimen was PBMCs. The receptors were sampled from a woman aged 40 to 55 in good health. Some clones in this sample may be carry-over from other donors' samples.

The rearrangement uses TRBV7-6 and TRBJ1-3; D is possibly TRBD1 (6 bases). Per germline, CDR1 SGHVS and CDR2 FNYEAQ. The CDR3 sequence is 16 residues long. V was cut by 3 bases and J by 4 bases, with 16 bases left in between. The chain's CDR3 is CASSFGGQGQGNTIYF. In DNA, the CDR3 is TGTGCCAGCAGCTTTGGGGGGCAGGGCCAAGGAAACACCATATATTTT.

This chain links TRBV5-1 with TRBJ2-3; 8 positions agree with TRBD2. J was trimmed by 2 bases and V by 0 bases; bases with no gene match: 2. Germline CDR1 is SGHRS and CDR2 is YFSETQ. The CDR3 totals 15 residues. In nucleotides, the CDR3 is TGCGCCAGCAGCTTGGGGACTAGCCTCACAGATACGCAGTATTTT. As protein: CASSLGTSLTDTQYF.

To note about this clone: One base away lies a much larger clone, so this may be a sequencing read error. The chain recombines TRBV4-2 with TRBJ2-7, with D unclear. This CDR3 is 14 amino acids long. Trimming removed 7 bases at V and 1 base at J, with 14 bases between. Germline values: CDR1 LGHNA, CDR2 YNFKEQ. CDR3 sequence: CASILGDRSYEQYF. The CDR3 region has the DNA TGTGCCAGCATCCTAGGCGACCGGTCCTACGAGCAGTACTTC.

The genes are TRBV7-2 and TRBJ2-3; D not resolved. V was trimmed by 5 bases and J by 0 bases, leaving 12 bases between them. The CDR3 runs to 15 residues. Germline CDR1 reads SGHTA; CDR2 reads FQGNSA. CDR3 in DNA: TGTGCCAGCAGCCAATACCCGGACAGCACAGATACGCAGTATTTT. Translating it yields CASSQYPDSTDTQYF.

Here the CDR3 DNA reads TGCGCCAGCAGCTTGGGCCCGACAGGGGGTTGGTTCTTC. Translated, it gives CASSLGPTGGWFF. The chain carries TRBV5-1 and TRBJ2-1; 9 nucleotides align to TRBD1. CDR3 length equals 13 residues. Trimming cost V 0 bases and J 15 bases; bases outside gene matches: 7. Germline V gene sequence: CDR1 SGHRS, CDR2 YFSETQ.

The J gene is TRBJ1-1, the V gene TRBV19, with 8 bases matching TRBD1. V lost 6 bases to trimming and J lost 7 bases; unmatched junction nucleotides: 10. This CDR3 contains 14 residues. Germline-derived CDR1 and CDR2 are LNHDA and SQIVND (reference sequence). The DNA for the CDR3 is TGTGCCAGTAGGACCGGACAGGGTTCGGTTGAAGCTTTCTTT. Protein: CASRTGQGSVEAFF.

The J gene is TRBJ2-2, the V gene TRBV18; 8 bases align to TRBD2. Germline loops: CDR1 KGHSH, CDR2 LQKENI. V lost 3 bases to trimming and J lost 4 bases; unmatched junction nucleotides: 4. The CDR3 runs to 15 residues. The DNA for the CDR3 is TGTGCCAGCTCACCGTCGGGAGGGCGCACCGGGGAGCTGTTTTTT. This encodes CASSPSGGRTGELFF.

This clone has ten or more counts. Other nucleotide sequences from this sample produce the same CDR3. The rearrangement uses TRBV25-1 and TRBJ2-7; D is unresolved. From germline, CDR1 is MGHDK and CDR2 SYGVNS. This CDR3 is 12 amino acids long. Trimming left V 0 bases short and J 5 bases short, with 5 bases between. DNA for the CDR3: TGTGCCAGCAGTGAATATAGCCACGAGCAGTACTTC. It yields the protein CASSEYSHEQYF.

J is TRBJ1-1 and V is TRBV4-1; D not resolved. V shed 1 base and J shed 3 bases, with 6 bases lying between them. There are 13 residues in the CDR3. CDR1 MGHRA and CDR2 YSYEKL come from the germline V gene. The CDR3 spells CASSQGLDTEAFF. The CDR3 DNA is TGCGCCAGCAGCCAAGGTTTGGACACTGAAGCTTTCTTT.

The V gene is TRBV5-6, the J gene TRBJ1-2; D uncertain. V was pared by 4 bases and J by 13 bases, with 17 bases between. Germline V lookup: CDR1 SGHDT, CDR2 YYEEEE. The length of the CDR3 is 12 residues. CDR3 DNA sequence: TGTGCCAGCAGCACGGGCCCGATCCTATCCACCTTC. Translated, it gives CASSTGPILSTF.

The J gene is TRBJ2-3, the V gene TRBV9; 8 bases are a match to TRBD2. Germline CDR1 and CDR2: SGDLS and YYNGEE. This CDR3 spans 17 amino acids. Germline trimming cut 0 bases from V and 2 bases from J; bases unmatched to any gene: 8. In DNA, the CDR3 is TGTGCCAGCAGCGTAGGAGGTAGCGGGACGATCACAGATACGCAGTATTTT. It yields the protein CASSVGGSGTITDTQYF.

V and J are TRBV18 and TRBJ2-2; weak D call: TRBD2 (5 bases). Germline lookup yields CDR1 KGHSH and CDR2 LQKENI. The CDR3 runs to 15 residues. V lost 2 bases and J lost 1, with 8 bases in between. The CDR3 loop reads CASSPTAENTGELFF. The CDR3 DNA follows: TGTGCCAGCTCACCAACAGCGGAGAACACCGGGGAGCTGTTTTTT.

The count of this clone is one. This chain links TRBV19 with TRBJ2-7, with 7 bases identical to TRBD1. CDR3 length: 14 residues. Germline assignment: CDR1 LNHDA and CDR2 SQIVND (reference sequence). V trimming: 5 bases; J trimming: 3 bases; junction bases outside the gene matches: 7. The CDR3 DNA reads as TGTGCCAGTAGTTCACCGGGACAGTACTACGAGCAGTACTTC. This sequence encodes CASSSPGQYYEQYF.

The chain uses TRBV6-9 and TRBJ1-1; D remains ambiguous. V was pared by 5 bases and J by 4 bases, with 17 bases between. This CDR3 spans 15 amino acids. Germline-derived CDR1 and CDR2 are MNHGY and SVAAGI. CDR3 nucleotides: TGTGCCAGCAGTGAAAAAGGAGACGGGAGCACTGAAGCTTTCTTT. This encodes CASSEKGDGSTEAFF.

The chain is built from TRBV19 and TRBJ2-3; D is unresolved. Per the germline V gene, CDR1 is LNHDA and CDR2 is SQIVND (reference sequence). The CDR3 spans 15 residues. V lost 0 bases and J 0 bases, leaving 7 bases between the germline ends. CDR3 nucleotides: TGTGCCAGTAGTATAGACCGAGGAAGCACAGATACGCAGTATTTT. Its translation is CASSIDRGSTDTQYF.

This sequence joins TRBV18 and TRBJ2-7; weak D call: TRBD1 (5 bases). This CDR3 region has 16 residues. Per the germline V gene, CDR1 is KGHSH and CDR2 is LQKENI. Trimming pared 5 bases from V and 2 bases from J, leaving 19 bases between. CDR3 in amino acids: CASSLLGHPGTYEQYF. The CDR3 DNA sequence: TGTGCCAGCTCATTGCTGGGGCACCCTGGCACCTACGAGCAGTACTTC.

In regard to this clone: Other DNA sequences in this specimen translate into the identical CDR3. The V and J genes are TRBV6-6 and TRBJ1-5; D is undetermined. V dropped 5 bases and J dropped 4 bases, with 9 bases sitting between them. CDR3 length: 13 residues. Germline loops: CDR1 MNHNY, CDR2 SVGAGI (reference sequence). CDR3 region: CASSTTSNQPQHF. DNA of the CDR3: TGTGCCAGCAGTACCACCAGTAATCAGCCCCAGCATTTT.

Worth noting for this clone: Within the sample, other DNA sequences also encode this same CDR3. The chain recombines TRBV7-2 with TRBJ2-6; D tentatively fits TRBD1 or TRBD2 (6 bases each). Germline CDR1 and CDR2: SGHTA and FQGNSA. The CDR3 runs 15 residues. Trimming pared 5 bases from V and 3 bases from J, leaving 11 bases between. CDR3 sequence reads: CASSPGGGGANVLTF. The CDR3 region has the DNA TGTGCCAGCAGCCCCGGGGGCGGTGGGGCCAACGTCCTGACTTTC.

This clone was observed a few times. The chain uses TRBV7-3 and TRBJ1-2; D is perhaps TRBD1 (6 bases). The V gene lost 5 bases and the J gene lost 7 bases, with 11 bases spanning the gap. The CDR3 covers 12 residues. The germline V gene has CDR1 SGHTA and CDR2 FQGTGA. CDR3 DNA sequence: TGTGCCAGCAGCACCGGGGGCGGTGGCTACACCTTC. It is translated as CASSTGGGGYTF.

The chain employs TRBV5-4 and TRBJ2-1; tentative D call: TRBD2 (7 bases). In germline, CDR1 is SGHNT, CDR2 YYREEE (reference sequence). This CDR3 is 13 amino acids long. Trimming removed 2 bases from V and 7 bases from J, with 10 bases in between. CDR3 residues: CASSFGGRNEQFF. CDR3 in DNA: TGTGCCAGCAGCTTCGGGGGGCGTAATGAGCAGTTCTTC.

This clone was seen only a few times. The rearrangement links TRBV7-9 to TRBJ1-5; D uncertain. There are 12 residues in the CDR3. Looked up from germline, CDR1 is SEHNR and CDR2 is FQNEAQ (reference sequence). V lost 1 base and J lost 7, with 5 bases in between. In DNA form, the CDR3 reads TGTGCCAGCAGCTTAGATGTGCAGCCCCAGCATTTT. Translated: CASSLDVQPQHF.